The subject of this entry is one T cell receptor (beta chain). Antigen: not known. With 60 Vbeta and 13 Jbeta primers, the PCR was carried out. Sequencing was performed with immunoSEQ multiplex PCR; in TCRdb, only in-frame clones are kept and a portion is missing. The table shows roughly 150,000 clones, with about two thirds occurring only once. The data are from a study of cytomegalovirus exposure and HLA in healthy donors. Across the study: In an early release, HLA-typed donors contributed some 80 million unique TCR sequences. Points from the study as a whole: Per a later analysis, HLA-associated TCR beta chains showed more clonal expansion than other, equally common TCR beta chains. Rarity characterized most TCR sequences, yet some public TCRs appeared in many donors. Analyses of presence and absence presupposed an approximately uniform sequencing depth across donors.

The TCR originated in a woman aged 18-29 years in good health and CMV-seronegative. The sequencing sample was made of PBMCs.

The CDR3 is CASSFLIAVYGYTF. CDR3 DNA sequence: TGTGCCAGCAGCTTCCTAATCGCGGTCTATGGCTACACCTTC. V usage is TRBV7-2 and J usage is TRBJ1-2, with unresolved D. There are 14 residues in the CDR3. CDR1 is SGHTA, CDR2 FQGNSA, per germline. V was cut by 3 bases and J by 4 bases, with 12 bases left in between.